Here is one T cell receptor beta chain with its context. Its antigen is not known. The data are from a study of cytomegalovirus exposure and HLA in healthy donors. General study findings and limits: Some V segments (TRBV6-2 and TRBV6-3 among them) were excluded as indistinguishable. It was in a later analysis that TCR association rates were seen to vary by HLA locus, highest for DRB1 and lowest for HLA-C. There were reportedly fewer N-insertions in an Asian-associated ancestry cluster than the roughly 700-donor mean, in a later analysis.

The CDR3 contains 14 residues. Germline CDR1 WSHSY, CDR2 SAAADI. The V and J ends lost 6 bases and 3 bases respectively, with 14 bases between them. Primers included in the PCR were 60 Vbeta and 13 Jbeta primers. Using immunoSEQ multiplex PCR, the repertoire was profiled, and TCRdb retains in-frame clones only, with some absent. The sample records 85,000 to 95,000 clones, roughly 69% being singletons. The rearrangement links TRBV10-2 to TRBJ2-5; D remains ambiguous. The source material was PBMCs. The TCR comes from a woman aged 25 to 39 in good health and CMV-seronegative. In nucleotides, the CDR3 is TGCGCCAGCAGCATACTTAACTTAAAAGAGACCCAGTACTTC. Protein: CASSILNLKETQYF.